Shown below are 17 T cell receptor beta chains from a single sample sequenced in a study of blood T cell repertoires in COVID-19. Sequenced by immunoSEQ multiplex PCR; TCRdb stores in-frame clones only, minus some. The sample lists just over 50,000 clones, approximately 86% occurring once. The sample was peripheral blood. Receptor source: a man older than 75 with active COVID-19.

The CDR3 spells CASSLAGQGSLNYGYTF. CDR3 nucleotides: TGTGCCAGCAGCTTGGCGGGACAGGGGTCTCTCAACTATGGCTACACCTTC. The chain employs TRBV5-5 and TRBJ1-2; 10 bases are shared with TRBD1. Germline assignment: CDR1 SGHKS and CDR2 YYEKEE (reference sequence). The CDR3 is 17 amino acids. After removal of 0 bases from V and 2 bases from J, the junction contained 7 bases not matched to a gene.

This clone appeared a few times. This rearrangement joins TRBV7-2 to TRBJ1-3; TRBD1 matches 7 bases. Germline V gene lookup returns CDR1 SGHTA and CDR2 FQGNSA. There are 15 residues in the CDR3. Losses at the gene ends were 0 bases for V and 2 bases for J; bases not matched to a gene: 1. The CDR3 loop reads CASSLATGTGNTIYF. The CDR3 coding sequence is TGTGCCAGCAGCTTAGCGACAGGGACTGGAAACACCATATATTTT.

The gene calls are TRBV7-3 and TRBJ2-3, with 9 bases that match TRBD2. Germline V gene sequence: CDR1 SGHTA, CDR2 FQGTGA. The length of the CDR3 is 15 residues. J gave up 5 bases and V 2 bases, and 5 bases lay outside the gene matches. The CDR3 here is CASSLGSGSGDTQYF. DNA of the CDR3: TGTGCCAGCAGCTTAGGTAGCGGGAGTGGAGATACGCAGTATTTT.

The gene calls are TRBV19 and TRBJ1-5; possible D gene TRBD1, 6 bases. The germline gives CDR1 LNHDA, CDR2 SQIVND (reference sequence). The CDR3 has 15 amino acids. V was cut by 3 bases and J by 6 bases, with 15 bases left in between. The CDR3 DNA reads as TGTGCCAGTAGTATCACGGGGGGGGCGGTTCAGCCCCAGCATTTT. It codes for CASSITGGAVQPQHF.

The V call is TRBV6-5, the J call TRBJ2-7; a weak D match, TRBD2 (7 bases). Germline CDR1 reads MNHEY; CDR2 reads SVGAGI. CDR3 length: 15 amino acids. V lost 5 bases, J lost 2 bases, and 16 bases lay in between. The CDR3 nucleotides read TGTGCCAGCAGTAGGGGGACCGGGACTACCTACGAGCAGTACTTC. The encoded protein is CASSRGTGTTYEQYF.

V gene TRBV5-1 combines with J gene TRBJ2-5; 9 bases match TRBD1. V gave up 3 bases and J gave up 7 bases; unmatched junction bases: 10. The CDR3 covers 15 residues. Germline V CDR1 and CDR2: SGHRS, YFSETQ. CDR3 bases: TGCGCCAGCAGCTATGAACAGGGGGCGATTGGGACCCAGTACTTC. This encodes CASSYEQGAIGTQYF.

The rearrangement joins TRBV19 to TRBJ2-1; possibly TRBD2 for D (5 bases). Germline values: CDR1 LNHDA, CDR2 SQIVND (reference sequence). This CDR3 has 16 amino acids. V was cut by 0 bases and J by 4 bases, with 13 bases left in between. The CDR3 bases are TGTGCCAGTAGTATAGAGGTCCGGTCGGGATACAATGAGCAGTTCTTC. This sequence encodes CASSIEVRSGYNEQFF.

The chain has TRBV27 and TRBJ2-7; 7 bases align to TRBD1. Looked up from germline, CDR1 is MNHEY and CDR2 is SMNVEV (reference sequence). The ends lost 5 bases at V and 1 base at J; junction bases unmatched: 5. CDR3 length: 14 residues. The CDR3 DNA reads as TGTGCCAGCAGTGTACGGACAGGTTCCTACGAGCAGTACTTC. Translated, it gives CASSVRTGSYEQYF.

The chain employs TRBV24-1 and TRBJ2-2; 8 nucleotides line up with TRBD1. After removal of 4 bases from V and 1 base from J, the junction contained 4 bases not matched to a gene. Germline loops: CDR1 KGHDR, CDR2 SFDVKD. This CDR3 has 16 residues. As DNA, the CDR3 is TGTGCCACCAGTGAACCCGGGACAGGGAACACCGGGGAGCTGTTTTTT. Encoded protein: CATSEPGTGNTGELFF.

V gene TRBV9 combines with J gene TRBJ2-1, with TRBD2 identical over 8 bases. Germline CDR1 and CDR2: SGDLS and YYNGEE. The CDR3 runs 14 residues. V trimming: 0 bases; J trimming: 9 bases; junction bases outside the gene matches: 5. The CDR3 bases are TGTGCCAGCAGCGTAGAAGGCGGGAGGACTGAGCAGTTCTTC. Translation: CASSVEGGRTEQFF.

This clone was found once. The V call is TRBV5-1, the J call TRBJ2-1; 9 bases align to TRBD2. Germline CDR1 is SGHRS and CDR2 is YFSETQ. The CDR3 has 14 residues. The V segment lost 6 bases and the J segment 8 bases; nucleotides outside the gene matches: 9. The CDR3 loop is CASKRSGSDDEQFF. The CDR3 bases are TGCGCCAGCAAGCGTAGCGGGAGTGACGATGAGCAGTTCTTC.

The chain uses TRBV9 and TRBJ1-3; 8 bases are shared with TRBD1. Trimming cost V 1 base and J 0 bases; bases outside gene matches: 6. Looked up from germline, CDR1 is SGDLS and CDR2 is YYNGEE. The CDR3 is 17 amino acids. This CDR3 is CASSVRDRTLSGNTIYF. The CDR3 DNA reads TGTGCCAGCAGCGTAAGGGACAGGACTCTCTCTGGAAACACCATATATTTT. Using reference TRBV9 and TRBJ1-3 for the parts outside the CDR3, the full variable domain is DSGVTQTPKHLITATGQRVTLRCSPRSGDLSVYWYQQSLDQGLQFLIQYYNGEERAKGNILERFSAQQFPDLHSELNLSSLELGDSALYFCASSVRDRTLSGNTIYFGEGSWLTVV.

J is TRBJ2-7 and V is TRBV5-1; 9 bases align to TRBD1. The CDR3 runs to 13 residues. The germline gives CDR1 SGHRS, CDR2 YFSETQ. Trimming removed 4 bases from V and 4 bases from J; junction bases left unmatched: 3. The CDR3 DNA sequence: TGCGCCAGCAGCGGCGGACAGGGGTACGAGCAGTACTTC. Translation: CASSGGQGYEQYF.

The J gene is TRBJ1-6, the V gene TRBV28; D gene uncertain. CDR3 length: 15 amino acids. Trimming cost V 6 bases and J 5 bases, with 14 bases left between them. Germline V gene data show CDR1 as MDHEN and CDR2 as SYDVKM. For the CDR3, the DNA is TGTGCCAGCAGCCCGCCGCGGCTAGATAATTCACCCCTCCACTTT. Its translation: CASSPPRLDNSPLHF.

V gene TRBV5-6 combines with J gene TRBJ2-7, with 7 positions matching TRBD2. The ends lost 4 bases at V and 2 bases at J; junction bases unmatched: 12. The CDR3 extends over 16 amino acids. Per the germline V gene, CDR1 is SGHDT and CDR2 is YYEEEE. CDR3 nucleotide sequence: TGTGCCAGCAGCCCAACCTTTAGCGGGTCTCCCTACGAGCAGTACTTC. It specifies CASSPTFSGSPYEQYF.

This chain links TRBV12-3 or TRBV12-4 with TRBJ2-7, with TRBD1 identical over 9 bases. CDR3 length: 12 residues. The J segment lost 5 bases and the V segment lost 8 bases, leaving 4 bases of the junction unmatched. CDR3 DNA sequence: TGTGCCAGCGGACAGGGGATGGACGAGCAGTACTTC. Residues: CASGQGMDEQYF.

J is TRBJ2-1 and V is TRBV5-1, with TRBD2 matching 12 bases. Germline CDR1 and CDR2: SGHRS and YFSETQ. This CDR3 has 16 amino acids. J lost 4 bases, V lost 4 bases, and 6 bases had no gene match. The CDR3 coding sequence is TGCGCCAGCAGCCAAGCAGGGACTAGCGGGTACAATGAGCAGTTCTTC. This gives the protein CASSQAGTSGYNEQFF.